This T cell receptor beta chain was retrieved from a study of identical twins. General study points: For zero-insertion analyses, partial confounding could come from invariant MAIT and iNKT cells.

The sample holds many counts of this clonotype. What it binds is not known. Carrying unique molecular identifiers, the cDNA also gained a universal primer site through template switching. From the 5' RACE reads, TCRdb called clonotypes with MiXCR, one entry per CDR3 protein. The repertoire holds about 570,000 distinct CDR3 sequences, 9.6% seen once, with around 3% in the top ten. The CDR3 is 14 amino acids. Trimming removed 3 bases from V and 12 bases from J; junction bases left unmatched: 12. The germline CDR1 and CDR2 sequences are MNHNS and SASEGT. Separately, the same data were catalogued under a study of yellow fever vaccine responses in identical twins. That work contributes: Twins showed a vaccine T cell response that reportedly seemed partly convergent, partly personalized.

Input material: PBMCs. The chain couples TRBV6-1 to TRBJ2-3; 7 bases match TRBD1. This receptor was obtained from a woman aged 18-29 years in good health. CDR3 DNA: TGTGCCAGCAGTGACAGGGGGTGGACAGATTCCCAGTATTTT. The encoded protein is CASSDRGWTDSQYF.